This T cell receptor (beta chain) was found in a study of blood T cells in healthy people across ages. The sample holds a few counts of this clonotype. CDR3 length: 15 amino acids. Trimming removed 7 bases from V and 6 bases from J; junction bases left unmatched: 9. There were healthy Caucasian individuals from Russia, aged about 6 to 100, serving as donors. At least 6 micrograms of total RNA were extracted per sample. The second PCR ran roughly 7 to 12 cycles with a sample-barcoded 5' primer and J-beta primers. Each sample yielded at least 3 million CDR3-containing paired-end reads. Each CDR3 protein gets one entry after TCRdb re-called the 5' RACE reads with MiXCR. The sample consists of some 710,000 distinct CDR3 sequences, around a fifth of them appearing once.

The TCR sequence derives from a man between 65 and 85 years old in good health. V gene TRBV12-3 or TRBV12-4 combines with J gene TRBJ1-6, with TRBD1 matching over 7 bases. The material sequenced was blood. CDR3 DNA: TGTGCCAGCAAGACGGCCGGGACAGTTAATTCACCCCTCCACTTT. Translating it yields CASKTAGTVNSPLHF.